This entry describes one TCR beta chain. This sample was included in a study of Ad26.COV2.S vaccination and SARS-CoV-2 variants. The sample's treatment: roughly 18 received Ad26.COV2.S at low or high dose, single or two shots; about five received placebo; per-sample allocation not given. Specimen acquisition occurred on day 63 following the initial vaccine or placebo injection. Germline lookup yields CDR1 SGDLS and CDR2 YYNGEE. Between the trimmed V and J ends, which lost 0 bases and 0 bases, there was a span of 12 bases. This CDR3 has 17 amino acids. Sequenced by immunoSEQ multiplex PCR; TCRdb stores in-frame clones only, minus some. Seen here are 450,000 to 550,000 clones, around 89% observed once, and the top ten hold more than 1.5%.

V usage is TRBV9 and J usage is TRBJ1-4, with D possibly matching TRBD1 (5 bases). The receptor was isolated from a person aged 18-60 years who received the Ad26.COV2.S COVID-19 vaccine or a placebo. The source was peripheral blood, collected in a trial of Ad26.COV2.S vaccine versus placebo. The CDR3 spells CASSVGSGYPTNEKLFF. The CDR3 coding sequence is TGTGCCAGCAGCGTAGGTTCAGGGTACCCAACTAATGAAAAACTGTTTTTT.